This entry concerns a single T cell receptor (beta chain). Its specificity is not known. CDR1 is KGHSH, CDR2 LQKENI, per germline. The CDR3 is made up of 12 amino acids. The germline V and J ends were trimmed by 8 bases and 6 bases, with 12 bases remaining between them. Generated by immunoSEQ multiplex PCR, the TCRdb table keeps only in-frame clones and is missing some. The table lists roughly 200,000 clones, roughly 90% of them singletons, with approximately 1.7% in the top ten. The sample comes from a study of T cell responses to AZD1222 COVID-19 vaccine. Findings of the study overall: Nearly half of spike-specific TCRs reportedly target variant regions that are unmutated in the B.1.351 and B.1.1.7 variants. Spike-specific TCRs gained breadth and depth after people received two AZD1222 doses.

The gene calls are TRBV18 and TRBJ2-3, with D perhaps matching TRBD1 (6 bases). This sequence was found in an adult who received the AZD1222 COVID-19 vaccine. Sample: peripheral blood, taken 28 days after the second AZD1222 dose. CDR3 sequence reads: CASKQRGDTQYF. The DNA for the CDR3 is TGTGCCAGCAAACAAAGGGGGGATACGCAGTATTTT.